This T cell receptor beta chain comes out of a study of shared clonotypes between healthy human individuals (TCRdb year 2020). The study in broad terms: The cohort comprised a couple of women and a few men aged 18 to 49 years. Different laboratories and diverse techniques were used to prepare libraries and sequence TCR repertoires, to increase sequencing depth and limit assay-specific biases. Each donor's leukapheresis produced roughly between about 0.9 and 9.5 billion PBMCs. Blood TCR repertoires of several healthy adults were deeply sequenced to estimate repertoire size and the extent of clonotype sharing between individuals. What the authors observed across the whole study: Sampling was restricted to blood, and TCR repertoires in tissues likely differ from the TCR repertoires found in blood. The small number of donors limited the genetic and exposure-history diversity represented. Pairwise subsampling led to the expectation that sequencing depth would affect the degree of clonotype sharing among donors.

Using the deep immunoSEQ assay, multiplex PCR amplified TCR CDR3 regions from genomic DNA. Genomic DNA extracted from each cell subset was distributed evenly over all wells of several immunoSEQ 96-well plates, and each plate served as one replicate. Each replicate PCR for unsorted PBMC received about 310 ng genomic DNA, equal to tens of thousands of T cell genomes. Unsorted PBMC genomic DNA was sequenced across ten immunoSEQ deep assay plates. The purified libraries were quantified using a Qubit 3.0 fluorometer, sized with a Bioanalyzer 2100, and then quantified again using the KAPA Library Quantification kit. A separate single-read 150-cycle Illumina NextSeq 550 flow cell was used to sequence each immunoSEQ 96-well plate. The paper's processing steps were these. The immunoSEQ output contained only junctional sequences without quality scores, so filtering could not match that applied to full-length reads. To assign V/J genes and CDR3, sequences were annotated against IMGT germline references using PyIR, a Python wrapper for IgBLAST v1.9. Reads were filtered out if the reads had weak V/J assignments (E-value above 1e-6), no CDR3, stop codons, out-of-frame junctions, or ambiguous translated residues. V3J clonotypes were defined as sequences sharing an identical inferred V gene, J gene, and CDR3 amino acid sequence. Percentage overlap between repertoires was computed as shared unique clonotypes divided by the size of the smaller repertoire. Richness of each repertoire was evaluated using RTK rarefaction, the Chao1 estimator, and Recon v2.1 estimates of unobserved clonotypes. TCRdb's version of the immuneACCESS table is confined to in-frame rearrangements and falls short of the full clone set. An unresolved V gene accounts for under half of the shortfall where checked; the remainder is of unknown origin. V and J calls and clone size are as listed in that table; D and trimming were resolved from the DNA. In all, the sample holds roughly 480,000 clones, and 79% of those were seen once. Of the sample, more than 10% falls within the top ten clones.

As concerns this clone: Its specific antigen is unknown. No base quality values were provided; no much bigger clone lies one nucleotide off.

The donors were healthy, HIV-negative adults with no recently reported acute infections or vaccinations. Only Caucasian adults living in Nashville, Tennessee, USA were represented among the donors. For unsorted samples, around 85 million PBMCs were counted, and genomic DNA was extracted using the QIAamp DNA Blood Mini kit. Blood was obtained by leukapheresis, after which PBMCs were separated by Ficoll-Histopaque density gradient centrifugation and cryopreserved in liquid nitrogen vapor phase. The CDR3 has 16 amino acids, counting the end cysteine and phenylalanine. The sequence is cut down to CDR3 DNA, 48 bases in frame from base 1. The germline V gene (reference sequence) specifies GTSNPN as CDR1 and SVGIG as CDR2. At the junction V is shortened by 2 bases and J by 0 bases, with 13 bases in between.

Sequenced input: PBMCs. This receptor was identified in a woman aged 40 to 55 in good health. Some clones in this sample may be carry-over from other donors' samples. The rearranged chain carries TRBV30 and TRBJ1-4, with TRBD1 as a weak D call on 6 bases. The CDR3: CAWSLGQPATNEKLFF. The nucleotide sequence reads TGTGCCTGGAGTCTAGGACAGCCAGCAACTAATGAAAAACTGTTTTTT.